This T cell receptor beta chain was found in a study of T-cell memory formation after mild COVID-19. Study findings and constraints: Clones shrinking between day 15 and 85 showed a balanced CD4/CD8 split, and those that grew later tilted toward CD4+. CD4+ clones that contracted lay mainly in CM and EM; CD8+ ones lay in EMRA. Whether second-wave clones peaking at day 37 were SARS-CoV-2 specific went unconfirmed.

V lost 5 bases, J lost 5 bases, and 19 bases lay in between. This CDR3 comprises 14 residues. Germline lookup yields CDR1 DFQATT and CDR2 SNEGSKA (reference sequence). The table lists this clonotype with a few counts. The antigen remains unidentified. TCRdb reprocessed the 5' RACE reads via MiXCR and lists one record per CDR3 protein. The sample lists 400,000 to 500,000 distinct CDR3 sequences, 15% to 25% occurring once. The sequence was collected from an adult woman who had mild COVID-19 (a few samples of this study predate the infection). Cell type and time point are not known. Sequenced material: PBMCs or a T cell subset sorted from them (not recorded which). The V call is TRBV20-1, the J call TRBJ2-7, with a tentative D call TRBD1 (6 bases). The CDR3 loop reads CSASFESTGNEQYF. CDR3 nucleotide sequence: TGCAGTGCTTCCTTTGAATCCACAGGGAACGAGCAGTACTTC.